This TCR beta chain was identified during a study of spatial heterogeneity in lung cancer. Across the whole study: Compared with alpha-chain sequences, beta-chain sequences were consistently detected in greater numbers.

One entry per CDR3 protein results from TCRdb running MiXCR on the 5' RACE reads. The repertoire holds tens of thousands of distinct CDR3 sequences, with roughly 12% as singletons. Trimming took 1 base from V and 3 from J; bases not matched to a gene: 2. The CDR3 is 15 amino acids. Germline assignment: CDR1 MDHEN and CDR2 SYDVKM. There are a few counts of this clonotype. Regarding time point: sample taken at primary tumor resection. Donation came from some 72 patients with untreated early-stage non-small cell lung cancer. Whole RNA, isolated from tumor, nontumor lung or frozen PBMC, was sequenced without prior sorting.

The sequenced sample was PBMCs, obtained at surgery. The origin of this receptor is a male donor with early-stage non-small cell lung cancer. The gene calls are TRBV28 and TRBJ1-4; 7 nucleotides agree with TRBD1. The CDR3 DNA is TGTGCCAGCAGTTTATCCGGGACAGCTAATGAAAAACTGTTTTTT. It encodes CASSLSGTANEKLFF.